The 14 T cell receptor beta chains in this list originate from one sample, sequenced in a study of blood T cell repertoires in COVID-19. Assay: immunoSEQ multiplex PCR; the TCRdb copy retains only in-frame clones and omits some. The table lists some 250,000 clones, approximately 85% of them singletons. Sequenced material: PBMCs or T cells enriched from blood (not recorded which). These receptors were collected from a woman in her forties or fifties who had recovered from COVID-19.

The rearrangement links TRBV2 to TRBJ2-7, with TRBD1 identical over 8 bases. Germline V lookup: CDR1 SNHLY, CDR2 FYNNEI. The CDR3 contains 14 residues. The V gene end was trimmed by 2 bases and the J gene end by 2 bases; junction bases not matched to a gene: 2. In DNA form, the CDR3 reads TGTGCCAGCAGTGAACAGGGGGCGACCTACGAGCAGTACTTC. Its protein product is CASSEQGATYEQYF.

The chain is built from TRBV2 and TRBJ2-1; 8 nucleotides agree with TRBD2. Germline loops: CDR1 SNHLY, CDR2 FYNNEI. CDR3 size: 14 residues. Losses at the gene ends were 8 bases for V and 3 bases for J; bases not matched to a gene: 6. The CDR3 bases are TGTGCCAGCGAGCGGGAGTCCCACTACAATGAGCAGTTCTTC. Its protein is CASERESHYNEQFF.

This chain connects TRBV12-5 to TRBJ1-2, with 8 bases identical to TRBD1. The CDR3 has 14 amino acids. Germline lookup yields CDR1 LGHNT and CDR2 FRNRAP. J gave up 8 bases and V 4 bases, and 9 bases lay outside the gene matches. The CDR3 bases are TGTGCTAGTGGTTCCACGTACGGACAGGGCGGCTACACCTTC. Its protein is CASGSTYGQGGYTF.

This clone was seen a single time. The rearrangement links TRBV28 to TRBJ1-5; TRBD1 is a possible D gene (6 bases). The CDR3 covers 16 residues. Trimming took off 3 bases at V and 1 base at J, with 13 bases between the two ends. Germline V gene sequence: CDR1 MDHEN, CDR2 SYDVKM. Here the CDR3 reads CASSFLRGSSNQPQHF. In DNA form, the CDR3 reads TGTGCCAGCAGTTTTTTGAGGGGGAGCAGCAATCAGCCCCAGCATTTT. Full variable domain (remainder filled in from reference TRBV28 and TRBJ1-5): DVKVTQSSRYLVKRTGEKVFLECVQDMDHENMFWYRQDPGLGLRLIYFSYDVKMKEKGDIPEGYSVSREKKERFSLILESASTNQTSMYLCASSFLRGSSNQPQHFGDGTRLSIL.

In its sample, this clone was seen once. The rearrangement uses TRBV5-8 and TRBJ2-7; 13 bases line up with TRBD2. Losses at the gene ends were 3 bases for V and 5 bases for J; bases not matched to a gene: 5. The CDR3 contains 15 residues. In germline, CDR1 is SGHTS, CDR2 YDEGEE. The DNA for the CDR3 is TGTGCCAGCAGCTGGACTAGCGGGAGTCTCCACGAGCAGTACTTC. It translates to CASSWTSGSLHEQYF.

V and J are TRBV28 and TRBJ1-2; 7 bases agree with TRBD1. V dropped 2 bases and J dropped 8; count of bases not matched to a gene: 11. This CDR3 has 15 residues. The germline CDR1 and CDR2 sequences are MDHEN and SYDVKM. CDR3 nucleotide sequence: TGTGCCAGCAGTTTAGATCAGACAGGGTCGATCGGCTACACCTTC. Translation: CASSLDQTGSIGYTF.

This chain uses TRBV27 with TRBJ1-4; no firm D call. V dropped 7 bases and J dropped 8 bases, with 17 bases sitting between them. The germline CDR1 and CDR2 sequences are MNHEY and SMNVEV (reference sequence). There are 14 residues in the CDR3. The CDR3, as DNA: TGTGCCAGCAAAGCCGGAGGACGCGCCGAAAAACTGTTTTTT. This gives the protein CASKAGGRAEKLFF.

This clone was recorded at least ten times. V usage is TRBV27 and J usage is TRBJ2-7, with 7 bases fitting TRBD2. Per germline, CDR1 MNHEY and CDR2 SMNVEV (reference sequence). The CDR3 contains 16 residues. Trimming took 5 bases from V and 3 from J; bases not matched to a gene: 13. CDR3 loop: CASSPSWGGEIYEQYF. CDR3 bases: TGTGCCAGCAGTCCTAGTTGGGGGGGGGAGATCTACGAGCAGTACTTC.

The chain combines TRBV5-1 with TRBJ1-6; 9 bases map to TRBD1. The CDR3 runs to 14 residues. The V gene end was trimmed by 0 bases and the J gene end by 11 bases; junction bases not matched to a gene: 3. CDR1 is SGHRS, CDR2 YFSETQ, per germline. CDR3 sequence (DNA): TGCGCCAGCAGCTTGGGGGACAGGGATCCACCCCTCCACTTT. Translated: CASSLGDRDPPLHF.

The genes are TRBV2 and TRBJ1-6, with 7 bases matching TRBD1. Germline-derived CDR1 and CDR2 are SNHLY and FYNNEI. V trimming: 7 bases; J trimming: 11 bases; junction bases outside the gene matches: 8. The CDR3 has 13 amino acids. This CDR3 reads CASIQGSLTPLHF. The CDR3 region has the DNA TGTGCCAGCATACAGGGGTCTTTGACACCCCTCCACTTT.

The rearrangement uses TRBV19 and TRBJ2-1; 11 positions match TRBD2. CDR1 and CDR2 from the germline V gene are LNHDA and SQIVND (reference sequence). V lost 3 bases to trimming and J lost 0 bases; unmatched junction nucleotides: 7. The CDR3 length is 18 residues. The CDR3 protein is CASSIGTSGSTSYNEQFF. The CDR3, as DNA: TGTGCCAGTAGTATCGGGACTAGCGGATCTACCTCCTACAATGAGCAGTTCTTC.

This clone was counted once. The rearrangement links TRBV28 to TRBJ1-4; D is uncertain. Deletions cut 4 bases from V and 8 bases from J, with 11 bases between. The CDR3 totals 13 residues. In germline, CDR1 is MDHEN, CDR2 SYDVKM. The CDR3 spells CASSSGVGEKLFF. Written as DNA, the CDR3 is TGTGCCAGCAGTTCCGGAGTAGGCGAAAAACTGTTTTTT. The entire variable domain, with the rest obtained from reference TRBV28 and TRBJ1-4, is as follows: DVKVTQSSRYLVKRTGEKVFLECVQDMDHENMFWYRQDPGLGLRLIYFSYDVKMKEKGDIPEGYSVSREKKERFSLILESASTNQTSMYLCASSSGVGEKLFFGSGTQLSVL.

This clone was detected once. The gene calls are TRBV18 and TRBJ2-7; perhaps TRBD1 as D (5 bases). The CDR3 runs to 12 residues. V lost 8 bases and J lost 2, with 10 bases in between. Germline CDR1 KGHSH, CDR2 LQKENI. DNA of the CDR3: TGTGCCAGCCTACAGGTACCCTACGAGCAGTACTTC. This sequence encodes CASLQVPYEQYF. The entire variable domain, with the rest obtained from reference TRBV18 and TRBJ2-7, is as follows: NAGVMQNPRHLVRRRGQEARLRCSPMKGHSHVYWYRQLPEEGLKFMVYLQKENIIDESGMPKERFSAEFPKEGPSILRIQQVVRGDSAAYFCASLQVPYEQYFGPGTRLTVT.

This clone came up once. The rearrangement links TRBV4-1 to TRBJ2-5; TRBD1 is a possible D gene (5 bases). Germline-derived CDR1 and CDR2 are MGHRA and YSYEKL. V was cut by 4 bases and J by 4 bases, with 16 bases left in between. This CDR3 is 15 amino acids long. The CDR3 DNA reads as TGCGCCAGCAGCCTGAGACCTCAGGGCAGAGAGACCCAGTACTTC. Protein: CASSLRPQGRETQYF.